These 2 T cell receptor beta chains came from one sample sequenced in a study of T cell responses to AZD1222 COVID-19 vaccine (dated by TCRdb to 2020 to 2023). The intended sense of this specimen's time point label: baseline before first vaccination. Library preparation employed the immunoSEQ multiplex PCR assay. The table was pulled from immuneACCESS by TCRdb, which kept in-frame rearrangements only. Such tables lose some clones; where checked, under half of the loss comes from unresolved V genes, and the rest has no known cause. Here the sample has about 100,000 clones; around nine tenths occur a single time. 3% to 3.5% of the sample is in the top ten clones. The sample was peripheral blood, taken on day 0 of AZD1222 vaccination. These receptors were taken from an adult in good health.

As to this clone: This sample includes further DNA sequences coding for the same CDR3. The chain uses TRBV20-1 and TRBJ2-2; 7 nucleotides agree with TRBD2. CDR1 and CDR2 from the germline V gene are DFQATT and SNEGSKA (reference sequence). This CDR3 comprises 14 residues. Germline trimming cut 6 bases from V and 0 bases from J; bases unmatched to any gene: 4. CDR3 nucleotides: TGCAGTGCGAGTCGGGGGGCGAACACCGGGGAGCTGTTTTTT. This codes for CSASRGANTGELFF.

V is TRBV6-2 or TRBV6-3 and J is TRBJ2-1; 15 bases fit TRBD2. CDR3 size: 18 residues. V was clipped by 0 bases and J by 8 bases; unmatched bases: 8. Per the germline V gene, CDR1 is MNHEY and CDR2 is SVGEGT. The CDR3 sequence is CASSYSPGLAGGGDEQFF. CDR3 nucleotide sequence: TGTGCCAGCAGTTACTCCCCGGGACTAGCGGGGGGCGGCGATGAGCAGTTCTTC.